The source of this TCR beta chain is a study of T cell changes during pregnancy in multiple sclerosis. Assay: immunoSEQ multiplex PCR; the TCRdb copy retains only in-frame clones and omits some. This table holds around 69,000 clones, 90% to 95% found once. V lost 7 bases to trimming and J lost 6 bases; unmatched junction nucleotides: 5. The CDR3 length is 15 residues. CDR1 and CDR2 from the germline V gene are MNHEY and SMNVEV (reference sequence). The specimen comprised CD8+ T cells from peripheral blood mononuclear cells, sampled before pregnancy. V gene TRBV27 combines with J gene TRBJ1-6, with TRBD1 matching over 11 bases. This receptor was obtained from a female donor with multiple sclerosis, enrolled in a pregnancy study. CDR3 DNA sequence: TGTGCCAGCAACACCGGGACAGGGGGTAATTCACCCCTCCACTTT. This sequence encodes CASNTGTGGNSPLHF.